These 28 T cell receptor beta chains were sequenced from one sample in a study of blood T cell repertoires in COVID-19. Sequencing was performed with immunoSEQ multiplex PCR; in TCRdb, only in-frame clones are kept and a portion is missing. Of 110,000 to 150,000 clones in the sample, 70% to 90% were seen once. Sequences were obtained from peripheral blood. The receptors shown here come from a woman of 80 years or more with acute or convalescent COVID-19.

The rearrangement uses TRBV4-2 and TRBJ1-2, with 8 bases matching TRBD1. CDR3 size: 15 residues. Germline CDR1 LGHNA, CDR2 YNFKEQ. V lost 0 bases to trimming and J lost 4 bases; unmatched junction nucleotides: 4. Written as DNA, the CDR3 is TGTGCCAGCAGCCAAGATCCAGGACAGGGCTATGGCTACACCTTC. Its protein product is CASSQDPGQGYGYTF.

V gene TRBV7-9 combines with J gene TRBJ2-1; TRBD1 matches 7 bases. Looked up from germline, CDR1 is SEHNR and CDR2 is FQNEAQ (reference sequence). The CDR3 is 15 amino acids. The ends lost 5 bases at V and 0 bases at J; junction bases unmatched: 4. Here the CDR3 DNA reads TGTGCCAGCAGCCCGGACAGGAGCTCCTACAATGAGCAGTTCTTC. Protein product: CASSPDRSSYNEQFF. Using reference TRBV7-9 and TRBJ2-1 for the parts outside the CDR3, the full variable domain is DTGVSQNPRHKITKRGQNVTFRCDPISEHNRLYWYRQTLGQGPEFLTYFQNEAQLEKSRLLSDRFSAERPKGSFSTLEIQRTEQGDSAMYLCASSPDRSSYNEQFFGPGTRLTVL.

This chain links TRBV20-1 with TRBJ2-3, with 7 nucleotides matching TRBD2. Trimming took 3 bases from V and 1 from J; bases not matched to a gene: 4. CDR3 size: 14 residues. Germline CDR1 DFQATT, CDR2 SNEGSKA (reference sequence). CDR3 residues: CSASGSGGTDTQYF. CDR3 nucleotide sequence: TGCAGTGCTAGTGGGAGCGGGGGCACAGATACGCAGTATTTT.

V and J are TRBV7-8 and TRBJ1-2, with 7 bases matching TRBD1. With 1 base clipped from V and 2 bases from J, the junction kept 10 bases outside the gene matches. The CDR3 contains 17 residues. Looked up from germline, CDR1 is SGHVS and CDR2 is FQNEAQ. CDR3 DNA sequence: TGTGCCAGCAGCTTAGGAACAGGGAAGGGGGCCAACTATGGCTACACCTTC. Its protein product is CASSLGTGKGANYGYTF.

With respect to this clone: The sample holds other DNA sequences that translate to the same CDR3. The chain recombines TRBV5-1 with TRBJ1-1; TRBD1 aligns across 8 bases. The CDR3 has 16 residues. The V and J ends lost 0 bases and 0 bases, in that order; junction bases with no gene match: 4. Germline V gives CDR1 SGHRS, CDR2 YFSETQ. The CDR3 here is CASSLGQGNMNTEAFF. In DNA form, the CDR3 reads TGCGCCAGCAGCTTGGGACAGGGGAACATGAACACTGAAGCTTTCTTT.

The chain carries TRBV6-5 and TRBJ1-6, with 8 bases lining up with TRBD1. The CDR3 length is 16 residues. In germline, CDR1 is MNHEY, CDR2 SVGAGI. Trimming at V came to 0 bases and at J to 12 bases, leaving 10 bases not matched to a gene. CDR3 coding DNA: TGTGCCAGCAGTTACTCCCCACGGACAGGGCAAGGACCCCTCCACTTT. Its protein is CASSYSPRTGQGPLHF.

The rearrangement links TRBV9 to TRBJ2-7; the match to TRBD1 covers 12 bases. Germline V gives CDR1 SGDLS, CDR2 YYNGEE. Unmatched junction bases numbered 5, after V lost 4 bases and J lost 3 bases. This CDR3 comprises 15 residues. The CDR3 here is CASSSGTGGLYEQYF. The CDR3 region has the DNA TGTGCCAGCAGCTCTGGGACAGGGGGCCTCTACGAGCAGTACTTC.

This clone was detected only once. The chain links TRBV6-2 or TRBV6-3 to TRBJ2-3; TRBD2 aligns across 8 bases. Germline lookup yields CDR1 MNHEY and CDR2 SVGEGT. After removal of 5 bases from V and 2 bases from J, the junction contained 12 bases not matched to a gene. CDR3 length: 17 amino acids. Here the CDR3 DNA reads TGTGCCAGCAGTACCACCGTCAGGCGGGGGGCCACAGATACGCAGTATTTT. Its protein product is CASSTTVRRGATDTQYF.

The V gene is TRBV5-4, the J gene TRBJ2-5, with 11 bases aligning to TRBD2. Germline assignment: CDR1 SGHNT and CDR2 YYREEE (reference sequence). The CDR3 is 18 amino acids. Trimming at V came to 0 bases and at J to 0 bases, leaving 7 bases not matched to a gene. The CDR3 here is CASSLGVLAGGYQETQYF. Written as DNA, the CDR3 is TGTGCCAGCAGCTTGGGAGTGTTAGCGGGGGGGTACCAAGAGACCCAGTACTTC.

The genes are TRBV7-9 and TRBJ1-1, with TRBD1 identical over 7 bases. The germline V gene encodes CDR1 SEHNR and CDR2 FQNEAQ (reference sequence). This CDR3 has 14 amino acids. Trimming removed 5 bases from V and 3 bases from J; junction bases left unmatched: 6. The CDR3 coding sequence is TGTGCCAGCAGCAACAGGGACAGTTACACTGAAGCTTTCTTT. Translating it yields CASSNRDSYTEAFF.

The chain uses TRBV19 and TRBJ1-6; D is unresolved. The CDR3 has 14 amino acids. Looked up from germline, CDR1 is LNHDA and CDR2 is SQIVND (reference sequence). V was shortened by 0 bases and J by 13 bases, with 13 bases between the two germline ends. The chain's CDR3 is CASSIDLVAGPLHF. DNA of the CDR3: TGTGCCAGTAGTATAGATCTTGTCGCGGGGCCCCTCCACTTT. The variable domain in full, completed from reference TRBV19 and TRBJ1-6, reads DGGITQSPKYLFRKEGQNVTLSCEQNLNHDAMYWYRQDPGQGLRLIYYSQIVNDFQKGDIAEGYSVSREKKESFPLTVTSAQKNPTAFYLCASSIDLVAGPLHFGNGTRLTVT.

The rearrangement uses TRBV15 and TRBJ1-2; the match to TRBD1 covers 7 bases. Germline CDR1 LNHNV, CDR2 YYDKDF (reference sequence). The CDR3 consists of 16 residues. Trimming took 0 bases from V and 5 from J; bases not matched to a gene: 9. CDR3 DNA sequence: TGTGCCACCAGCAGAGATGCGGCAGGGGGGCCTTATGGCTACACCTTC. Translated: CATSRDAAGGPYGYTF.

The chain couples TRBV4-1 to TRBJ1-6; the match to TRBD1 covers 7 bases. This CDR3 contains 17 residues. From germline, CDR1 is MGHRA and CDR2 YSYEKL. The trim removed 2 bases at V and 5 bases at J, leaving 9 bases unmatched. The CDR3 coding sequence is TGCGCCAGCAGCCAATCAGGTCCGGGACAGAATAATTCACCCCTCCACTTT. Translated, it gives CASSQSGPGQNNSPLHF.

CDR3 in DNA: TGTGCCAGCTCACCGCAACCTAGCGGTGACTACAATGAGCAGTTCTTC. It specifies CASSPQPSGDYNEQFF. The chain has TRBV18 and TRBJ2-1, with 7 bases aligning to TRBD2. Per the germline V gene, CDR1 is KGHSH and CDR2 is LQKENI. CDR3 length equals 16 residues. J lost 3 bases, V lost 3 bases, and 8 bases had no gene match. Combining the CDR3 with reference TRBV18 and TRBJ2-1 gives the whole variable domain NAGVMQNPRHLVRRRGQEARLRCSPMKGHSHVYWYRQLPEEGLKFMVYLQKENIIDESGMPKERFSAEFPKEGPSILRIQQVVRGDSAAYFCASSPQPSGDYNEQFFGPGTRLTVL.

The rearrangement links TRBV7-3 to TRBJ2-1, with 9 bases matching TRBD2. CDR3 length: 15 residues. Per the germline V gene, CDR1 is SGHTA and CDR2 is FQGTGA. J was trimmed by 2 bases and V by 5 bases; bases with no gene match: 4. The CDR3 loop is CASSLLAGPYNEQFF. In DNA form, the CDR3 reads TGTGCCAGCAGCCTACTAGCGGGCCCCTACAATGAGCAGTTCTTC.

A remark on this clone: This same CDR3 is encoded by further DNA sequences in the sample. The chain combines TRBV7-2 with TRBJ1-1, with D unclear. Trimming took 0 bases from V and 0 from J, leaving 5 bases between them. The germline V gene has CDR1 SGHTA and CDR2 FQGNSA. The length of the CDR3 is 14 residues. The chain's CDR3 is CASSLARVNTEAFF. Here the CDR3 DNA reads TGTGCCAGCAGCTTAGCGCGGGTGAACACTGAAGCTTTCTTT.

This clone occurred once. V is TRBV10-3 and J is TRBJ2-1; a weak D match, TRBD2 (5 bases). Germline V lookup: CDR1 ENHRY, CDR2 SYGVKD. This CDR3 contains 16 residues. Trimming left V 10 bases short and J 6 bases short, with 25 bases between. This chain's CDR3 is CATARFVPGAANEQFF. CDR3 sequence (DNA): TGTGCCACCGCAAGATTTGTTCCTGGAGCGGCCAATGAGCAGTTCTTC.

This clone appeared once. Here the CDR3 reads CASSFGGGQNYGYTF. In DNA form, the CDR3 reads TGTGCCAGCAGCTTTGGAGGGGGACAGAACTATGGCTACACCTTC. The J gene is TRBJ1-2, the V gene TRBV5-8, with 7 bases identical to TRBD1. CDR3 length: 15 amino acids. From germline, CDR1 is SGHTS and CDR2 YDEGEE. V gave up 2 bases and J gave up 2 bases; unmatched junction bases: 6.

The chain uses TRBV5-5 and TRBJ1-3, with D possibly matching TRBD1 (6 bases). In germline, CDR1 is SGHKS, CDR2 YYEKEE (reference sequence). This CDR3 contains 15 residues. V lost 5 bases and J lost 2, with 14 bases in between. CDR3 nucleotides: TGTGCCAGCAGGGCACAGGGAATGGCTGGAAACACCATATATTTT. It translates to CASRAQGMAGNTIYF.

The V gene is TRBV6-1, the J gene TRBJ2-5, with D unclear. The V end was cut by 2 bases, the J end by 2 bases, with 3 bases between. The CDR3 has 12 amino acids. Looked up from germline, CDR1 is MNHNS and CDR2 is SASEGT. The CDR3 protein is CASSESQETQYF. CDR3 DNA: TGTGCCAGCAGTGAATCTCAAGAGACCCAGTACTTC.

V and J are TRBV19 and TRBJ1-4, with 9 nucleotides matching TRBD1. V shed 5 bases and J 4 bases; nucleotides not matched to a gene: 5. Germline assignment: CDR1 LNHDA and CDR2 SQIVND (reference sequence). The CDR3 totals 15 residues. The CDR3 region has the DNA TGTGCCAGTAGTCGACGGGACAGGGATAATGAAAAACTGTTTTTT. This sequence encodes CASSRRDRDNEKLFF.

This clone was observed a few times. CDR3 protein: CASSKADRGTEAFF. DNA for the CDR3: TGTGCCAGCAGCAAAGCTGACAGGGGGACTGAAGCTTTCTTT. The chain carries TRBV21-1 and TRBJ1-1; the D call TRBD1 from the table was never checked on the DNA. TRBV21-1 is designated a pseudogene. The CDR3 sequence is 14 residues long.

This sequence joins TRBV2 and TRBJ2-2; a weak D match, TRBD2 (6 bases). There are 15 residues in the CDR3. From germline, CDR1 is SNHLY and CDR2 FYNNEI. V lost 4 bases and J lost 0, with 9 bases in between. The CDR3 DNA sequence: TGTGCCAGCAGTGTGACTAGAACGAACACCGGGGAGCTGTTTTTT. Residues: CASSVTRTNTGELFF.

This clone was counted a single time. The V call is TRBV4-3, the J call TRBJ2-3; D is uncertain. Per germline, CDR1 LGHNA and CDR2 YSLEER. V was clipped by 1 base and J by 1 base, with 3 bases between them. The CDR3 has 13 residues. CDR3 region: CASSQVGTDTQYF. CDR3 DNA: TGCGCCAGCAGCCAAGTCGGCACAGATACGCAGTATTTT.

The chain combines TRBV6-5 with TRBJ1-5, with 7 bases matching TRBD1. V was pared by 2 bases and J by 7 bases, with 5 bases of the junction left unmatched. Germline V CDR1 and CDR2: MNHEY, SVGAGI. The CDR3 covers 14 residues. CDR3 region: CASSYGQGDQPQHF. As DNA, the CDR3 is TGTGCCAGCAGTTACGGTCAGGGGGACCAGCCCCAGCATTTT.

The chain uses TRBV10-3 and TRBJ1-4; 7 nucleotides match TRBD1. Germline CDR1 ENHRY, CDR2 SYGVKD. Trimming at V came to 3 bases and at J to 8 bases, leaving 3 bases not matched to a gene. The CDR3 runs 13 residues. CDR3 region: CAISDGTVEKLFF. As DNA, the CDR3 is TGTGCCATCAGTGATGGGACAGTCGAAAAACTGTTTTTT.

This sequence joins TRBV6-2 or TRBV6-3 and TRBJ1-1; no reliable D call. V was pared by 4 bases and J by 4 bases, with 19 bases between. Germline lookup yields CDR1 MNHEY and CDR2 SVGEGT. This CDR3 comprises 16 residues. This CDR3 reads CASSFPRLVEGTEAFF. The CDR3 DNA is TGTGCCAGCAGTTTCCCACGACTAGTTGAAGGCACTGAAGCTTTCTTT.

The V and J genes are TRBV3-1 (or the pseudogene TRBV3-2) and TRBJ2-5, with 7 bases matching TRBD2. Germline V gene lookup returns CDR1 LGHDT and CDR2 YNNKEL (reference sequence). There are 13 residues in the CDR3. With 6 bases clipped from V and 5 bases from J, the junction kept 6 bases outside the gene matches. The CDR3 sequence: CASRQRGEETQYF. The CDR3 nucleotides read TGTGCCAGCAGACAACGGGGGGAGGAGACCCAGTACTTC.